The 32 T cell receptor beta chains listed next were all sequenced from one sample in a study of cytomegalovirus exposure and HLA in healthy donors. TCRdb keeps only in-frame clones here, not all; method: immunoSEQ multiplex PCR. The data hold over 60,000 clones, with 95% observed a single time. Input material: PBMCs. The receptors originated from a man younger than 35 in good health and CMV-seronegative.

The chain has TRBV7-8 and TRBJ2-3, with TRBD2 identical over 16 bases. The ends lost 4 bases at V and 3 bases at J; junction bases unmatched: 10. The CDR3 length is 19 residues. Germline CDR1 reads SGHVS; CDR2 reads FQNEAQ. The CDR3 DNA sequence: TGTGCCAGCAGCTCGGCAACCGGGACTAGCGGGGGGGCGACAGATACGCAGTATTTT. Amino acid sequence: CASSSATGTSGGATDTQYF.

The V call is TRBV19, the J call TRBJ1-5; 9 bases are shared with TRBD1. V lost 3 bases and J lost 6; bases outside the gene matches: 6. This CDR3 is built from 15 residues. Per the germline V gene, CDR1 is LNHDA and CDR2 is SQIVND (reference sequence). CDR3 sequence: CASSIVSTGGQPQHF. CDR3 nucleotide sequence: TGTGCCAGTAGTATCGTTTCGACAGGGGGTCAGCCCCAGCATTTT.

The chain carries TRBV15 and TRBJ1-1; D perhaps matches TRBD1 (6 bases). CDR3 length: 14 amino acids. Trimming left V 5 bases short and J 3 bases short, with 13 bases between. Germline CDR1 reads LNHNV; CDR2 reads YYDKDF (reference sequence). The CDR3 bases are TGTGCCACCAGCCCACGGGAGGGGGACACTGAAGCTTTCTTT. Translated, it gives CATSPREGDTEAFF.

This chain uses TRBV11-2 with TRBJ1-1; TRBD1 is a possible D gene (5 bases). CDR1 is SGHAT and CDR2 is FQNNGV in the germline V gene. CDR3 length: 14 residues. V shed 3 bases and J shed 5 bases, with 13 bases lying between them. The CDR3: CASSFGGFGTEAFF. CDR3 nucleotides: TGTGCCAGCAGCTTCGGGGGATTCGGAACTGAAGCTTTCTTT.

The rearrangement uses TRBV4-1 and TRBJ2-1; TRBD2 might be the D (6 bases). Trimming left V 0 bases short and J 2 bases short, with 14 bases between. Per germline, CDR1 MGHRA and CDR2 YSYEKL. The CDR3 is 17 amino acids. CDR3 region: CASSQDFSGATYNEQFF. CDR3 nucleotide sequence: TGCGCCAGCAGCCAAGATTTTAGCGGAGCTACCTACAATGAGCAGTTCTTC.

The chain uses TRBV27 and TRBJ2-2; 7 positions agree with TRBD1. This CDR3 spans 14 amino acids. V trimming: 5 bases; J trimming: 8 bases; junction bases outside the gene matches: 8. Germline CDR1 MNHEY, CDR2 SMNVEV (reference sequence). CDR3 residues: CASSLPGQIGELFF. In DNA, the CDR3 is TGTGCCAGCAGTCTCCCGGGACAGATTGGGGAGCTGTTTTTT.

This rearrangement joins TRBV29-1 to TRBJ1-2; D unresolved. Trimming removed 5 bases at V and 5 bases at J, with 9 bases between. The CDR3 is 11 residues long. CDR1 is SQVTM, CDR2 ANQGSEA, per germline. The CDR3 spells CSVHGLYGYTF. The CDR3 nucleotides are TGCAGCGTTCACGGACTGTATGGCTACACCTTC.

The genes are TRBV18 and TRBJ1-1, with D possibly matching TRBD1 (5 bases). This CDR3 has 15 amino acids. Germline values: CDR1 KGHSH, CDR2 LQKENI. The germline V and J ends were trimmed by 6 bases and 2 bases, with 16 bases remaining between them. The CDR3: CASSPPGGYNTEAFF. The CDR3 DNA reads as TGTGCCAGCTCCCCCCCGGGGGGATATAACACTGAAGCTTTCTTT.

Concerning this clone: One junction end does not reproduce the germline sequence, and a read error may be involved. This chain joins TRBV7-7 and TRBJ2-1; 11 bases agree with TRBD2. This CDR3 region has 14 residues. Germline V gene data show CDR1 as SSHAT and CDR2 as FNYEAQ (reference sequence). As DNA, the CDR3 is TGTGCTAGCAGCCGACTAGCGGGATACAATGAGCAGTTCTTC. Protein sequence: CASSRLAGYNEQFF. The full variable domain, its missing parts supplied by reference TRBV7-7 and TRBJ2-1, is GAGVSQSPRYKVTKRGQDVTLRCDPISSHATLYWYQQALGQGPEFLTYFNYEAQPDKSGLPSDRFSAERPEGSISTLTIQRTEQRDSAMYRCASSRLAGYNEQFFGPGTRLTVL.

Details on this clone: Germline is not matched at one junction end, which may reflect a read error. This chain uses TRBV18 with TRBJ1-5; 12 nucleotides agree with TRBD1. Germline V lookup: CDR1 KGHSH, CDR2 LQKENI. This CDR3 is 16 amino acids long. The CDR3 nucleotides are TGTGCCAGCTCATCACCGGGACAGGGGGCCCGAGGGCCCCAGCATTTT. Residues: CASSSPGQGARGPQHF.

This rearrangement joins TRBV5-6 to TRBJ2-3, with unresolved D. The germline CDR1 and CDR2 sequences are SGHDT and YYEEEE. The CDR3 has 11 residues. V lost 3 bases, J lost 6 bases, and 5 bases lay in between. The CDR3, as DNA: TGTGCCAGCAGCTACTCGGATACGCAGTATTTT. Its protein is CASSYSDTQYF.

The chain employs TRBV28 and TRBJ1-2; TRBD1 might be the D (5 bases). Germline lookup yields CDR1 MDHEN and CDR2 SYDVKM. The CDR3 spans 15 residues. Trimming took off 2 bases at V and 8 bases at J, with 18 bases between the two ends. The CDR3 region is CASSLGPGGARGYTF. The CDR3 DNA reads as TGTGCCAGCAGTTTAGGGCCCGGGGGAGCTAGGGGCTACACCTTC.

This chain's CDR3 is CASSSGQLFVKQYF. The CDR3 region has the DNA TGTGCCAGCAGTTCGGGACAGTTGTTTGTGAAGCAGTACTTC. The chain is built from TRBV27 and TRBJ2-7, with 7 bases matching TRBD1. The germline V gene encodes CDR1 MNHEY and CDR2 SMNVEV (reference sequence). CDR3 length equals 14 residues. V lost 4 bases and J lost 8; bases outside the gene matches: 11.

The rearrangement links TRBV28 to TRBJ2-7; possible D gene TRBD1, 6 bases. CDR1 is MDHEN and CDR2 is SYDVKM in the germline V gene. The CDR3 has 14 amino acids. Trimming left V 3 bases short and J 6 bases short, with 15 bases between. The CDR3 loop reads CASSLRRQVLEQYF. The DNA for the CDR3 is TGTGCCAGCAGTTTGCGGAGACAGGTGCTCGAGCAGTACTTC.

CDR3 in DNA: TGTGCCAGCAGCGCCCTCAGCGGGGGGGCGCGGGAGACCCAGTACTTC. Translating it yields CASSALSGGARETQYF. The chain employs TRBV9 and TRBJ2-5, with 10 nucleotides matching TRBD2. V shed 3 bases, J shed 5 bases, and the junction held 10 bases outside the gene matches. Germline CDR1 reads SGDLS; CDR2 reads YYNGEE. This CDR3 spans 16 amino acids.

The chain combines TRBV7-2 with TRBJ1-3; perhaps TRBD1 as D (6 bases). Trimming left V 6 bases short and J 2 bases short, with 11 bases between. The CDR3 runs 14 residues. Germline V gene data show CDR1 as SGHTA and CDR2 as FQGNSA. The CDR3 region has the DNA TGTGCCAGCAGTACTCAGGGGCCTGGAAACACCATATATTTT. It translates to CASSTQGPGNTIYF.

The chain couples TRBV28 to TRBJ2-3, with a possible D match to TRBD2 (5 bases). Germline CDR1 reads MDHEN; CDR2 reads SYDVKM. CDR3 length equals 13 residues. The V and J ends lost 7 bases and 5 bases respectively, with 13 bases between them. CDR3 nucleotides: TGTGCCAGCACCGGAGCCGGGATAGATACGCAGTATTTT. It translates to CASTGAGIDTQYF.

The chain has TRBV19 and TRBJ1-3, with D perhaps matching TRBD1 (6 bases). Deletions cut 4 bases from V and 4 bases from J, with 14 bases between. The CDR3 extends over 15 amino acids. From germline, CDR1 is LNHDA and CDR2 SQIVND (reference sequence). CDR3 coding DNA: TGTGCCAGTAGTAAATGGAAGGGGGACGGAAACACCATATATTTT. Protein: CASSKWKGDGNTIYF. The whole variable domain, filled in from reference TRBV19 and TRBJ1-3, reads DGGITQSPKYLFRKEGQNVTLSCEQNLNHDAMYWYRQDPGQGLRLIYYSQIVNDFQKGDIAEGYSVSREKKESFPLTVTSAQKNPTAFYLCASSKWKGDGNTIYFGEGSWLTVV.

The chain has TRBV7-2 and TRBJ1-6; D gene uncertain. The CDR3 runs to 19 residues. Germline V gene data show CDR1 as SGHTA and CDR2 as FQGNSA. Deletions cut 3 bases from V and 4 bases from J, with 22 bases between. The CDR3 DNA reads TGTGCCAGCAGCTTGGTATCAAGCGAGATGAGATTTTATAATTCACCCCTCCACTTT. It encodes CASSLVSSEMRFYNSPLHF.

The chain has TRBV25-1 and TRBJ2-7; TRBD2 is a possible D gene (6 bases). CDR1 is MGHDK, CDR2 SYGVNS, per germline. V was clipped by 0 bases and J by 2 bases, with 11 bases between them. The CDR3 totals 15 residues. CDR3: CASSEYGGIAYEQYF. CDR3 bases: TGTGCCAGCAGTGAATACGGGGGTATCGCCTACGAGCAGTACTTC.

The gene calls are TRBV14 and TRBJ2-2; 9 bases fit TRBD1. After removal of 0 bases from V and 3 bases from J, the junction contained 5 bases not matched to a gene. CDR3 length: 17 residues. The germline V gene encodes CDR1 SGHDN and CDR2 FVKESK. The CDR3 is CASSQDLGTGYTGELFF. The CDR3 region has the DNA TGTGCCAGCAGCCAAGATTTAGGGACAGGGTACACCGGGGAGCTGTTTTTT.

Notes on this clone: A junction end diverges from the germline sequence, so it may reflect a read error. The chain links TRBV7-9 to TRBJ2-5; 8 bases are shared with TRBD1. The CDR3 totals 16 residues. Germline assignment: CDR1 SEHNR and CDR2 FQNEAQ (reference sequence). The chain's CDR3 is CASTLERAGGPETQYF. The CDR3 DNA follows: TGTGCCAGCACCTTAGAGAGGGCAGGGGGCCCGGAGACCCAGTACTTC.

The chain has TRBV21-1 and TRBJ1-1; the DNA was not used to check the table's D call, TRBD1. TRBV21-1 is noted as a pseudogene. This CDR3 has 19 residues. The CDR3 nucleotides are TGTGCCAGCAGCAAAGCGCTACCTCTTTATACAGGGTTGAACACTGAAGCTTTCTTT. This encodes CASSKALPLYTGLNTEAFF.

This chain links TRBV6-5 with TRBJ1-3; TRBD1 aligns across 8 bases. Germline V gives CDR1 MNHEY, CDR2 SVGAGI. CDR3 size: 15 residues. V was clipped by 6 bases and J by 4 bases; unmatched bases: 8. The CDR3 loop is CASSATGEIGNTIYF. The CDR3 region has the DNA TGTGCCAGCAGCGCGACAGGGGAAATAGGAAACACCATATATTTT.

The chain has TRBV9 and TRBJ2-1; D is possibly TRBD1 (6 bases). Deletions cut 4 bases from V and 2 bases from J, with 22 bases between. The CDR3 has 18 residues. Germline V lookup: CDR1 SGDLS, CDR2 YYNGEE. The CDR3 DNA reads TGTGCCAGCAGCCTTCCAGGGGCACCCAGGGACCCCTACAATGAGCAGTTCTTC. Its protein product is CASSLPGAPRDPYNEQFF.

V is TRBV7-6 and J is TRBJ1-2; D may be TRBD1 (6 bases). This CDR3 spans 14 amino acids. The V end was cut by 2 bases, the J end by 8 bases, with 15 bases between. Germline values: CDR1 SGHVS, CDR2 FNYEAQ. CDR3 amino acids: CASSLTIRGAGYTF. CDR3 nucleotides: TGTGCCAGCAGCTTAACGATTCGGGGGGCCGGCTACACCTTC. Full variable domain (remainder filled in from reference TRBV7-6 and TRBJ1-2): GAGVSQSPRYKVTKRGQDVALRCDPISGHVSLYWYRQALGQGPEFLTYFNYEAQQDKSGLPNDRFSAERPEGSISTLTIQRTEQRDSAMYRCASSLTIRGAGYTFGSGTRLTVV.

V usage is TRBV7-2 and J usage is TRBJ2-1; 8 bases match TRBD2. Germline CDR1 and CDR2: SGHTA and FQGNSA. Trimming cost V 5 bases and J 15 bases; bases outside gene matches: 6. CDR3 size: 11 residues. CDR3 residues: CASSPGTRGFF. The CDR3 nucleotides read TGTGCCAGCAGCCCAGGGACTAGGGGGTTCTTC.

On this clone itself: Other DNA sequences of this sample code for an identical CDR3. The chain recombines TRBV19 with TRBJ2-3, with D tentatively TRBD1 (6 bases). V was clipped by 5 bases and J by 3 bases, with 15 bases between them. The CDR3 has 15 residues. CDR1 LNHDA and CDR2 SQIVND come from the germline V gene (reference sequence). CDR3 sequence: CASSPRRQGTDTQYF. The CDR3 bases are TGTGCCAGTAGTCCTCGGAGGCAGGGGACAGATACGCAGTATTTT.

The CDR3 sequence: CASSQDPLGGGTGLAKNIQYF. The CDR3 region has the DNA TGTGCCAGCAGCCAAGATCCTCTTGGGGGGGGCACGGGATTAGCCAAAAACATTCAGTACTTC. The V and J genes are TRBV4-2 and TRBJ2-4, with D perhaps matching TRBD2 (7 bases). Trimming left V 0 bases short and J 0 bases short, with 24 bases between. CDR1 and CDR2 (germline): LGHNA, YNFKEQ. CDR3 length: 21 residues.

The chain combines TRBV2 with TRBJ2-5, with unresolved D. The end of the DNA aligns better with TRBJ2-7, so the J call may be wrong. There are 12 residues in the CDR3. Looked up from germline, CDR1 is SNHLY and CDR2 is FYNNEI. CDR3 in amino acids: CASSGNSYEQYF. DNA for the CDR3: TGTGCCAGCAGTGGTAACAGCTACGAGCAGTACTTC.

V and J are TRBV7-8 and TRBJ2-2; tentatively, D is TRBD1 (6 bases). The V end lost 3 bases, the J end lost 6 bases, and 14 bases lay between the germline ends. The CDR3 loop spans 15 amino acids. CDR1 SGHVS and CDR2 FQNEAQ come from the germline V gene. The CDR3 DNA sequence: TGTGCCAGCAGCTTGGGAACAGGGAAGGCCGGGGAGCTGTTTTTT. This encodes CASSLGTGKAGELFF.

This clone was seen only once. The chain carries TRBV7-8 and TRBJ1-1; D remains ambiguous. V was pared by 4 bases and J by 4 bases, with 13 bases between. The CDR3 runs 14 residues. The V gene's germline CDR1 is SGHVS and CDR2 FQNEAQ. CDR3 region: CASSSRPGSTEAFF. In nucleotides, the CDR3 is TGTGCCAGCAGCTCGCGTCCGGGGAGCACTGAAGCTTTCTTT.